This entry features one T cell receptor beta chain sequence. CD8 cells regarded as naive lacked CD45RO, were positively chosen for CCR7, and omitted terminally differentiated effector memory CD45RA+ cells. The source of the sample is a study of shared clonotypes between healthy human individuals. Germline loops: CDR1 SGHNT, CDR2 YYREEE (reference sequence). The CDR3 is made up of 14 amino acids. J was trimmed by 6 bases and V by 4 bases; bases with no gene match: 7. TCRdb's copy holds only in-frame clones and misses some; the assay was immunoSEQ multiplex PCR. The sample lists around 550,000 clones, about 95% occurring once.

Sequencing was performed on naive CD8+ T cells sorted from blood. The TCR originated in a woman aged 25 to 45 in good health. This sequence joins TRBV5-4 and TRBJ2-7; 10 nucleotides match TRBD1. Here the CDR3 DNA reads TGTGCCAGCAGCCTACCCGGGACAGGGGTCGAGCAGTACTTC. Translation gives CASSLPGTGVEQYF.